This is a list of T cell receptor beta chains from one sample in a study of blood T cell repertoires in COVID-19. Method: immunoSEQ multiplex PCR; TCRdb's copy keeps in-frame clones and lacks some. Of just over 50,000 clones listed, 80% to 90% were seen once; the top ten hold 14%. Material for sequencing was peripheral blood. These receptor sequences come from a man in his 70s with acute or convalescent COVID-19. Each CDR3 is given with its conserved first and last residue. The order of the fields is J gene, V gene, CDR3 length, D gene, clone size, CDR3 protein, CDR3 DNA. The D gene is left open where the match is weak. Size is stated for part of the rows, as once, few or many counts, or as a class when the clone is expanded.

>TRBJ1-4|TRBV7-9|14|TRBD1|NA
CASSLKGAGEKLFF
TGTGCCAGCAGCTTAAAGGGGGCGGGTGAAAAACTGTTTTTT
>TRBJ2-7|TRBV4-1|15|TRBD2|NA
CASSQGLADSYEQYF
TGCGCCAGCAGCCAAGGACTAGCGGACTCCTACGAGCAGTACTTC
>TRBJ2-2|TRBV30|15|NA|NA
CAWSDGQLNTGELFF
TGTGCCTGGAGTGATGGGCAGTTGAACACCGGGGAGCTGTTTTTT
>TRBJ1-5|TRBV19|15|TRBD1|few
CASSIGDRGYQPQHF
TGTGCCAGTAGTATAGGGGACAGGGGATACCAGCCCCAGCATTTT
>TRBJ2-2|TRBV7-2|20|NA|NA
CASSLALAGQRISNTGELFF
TGTGCCAGCAGCTTAGCGCTAGCCGGACAGAGAATATCAAACACCGGGGAGCTGTTTTTT
>TRBJ2-5|TRBV4-1|18|TRBD2|NA
CASSQETSGGAVQETQYF
TGCGCCAGCAGCCAAGAAACTAGCGGGGGGGCCGTCCAAGAGACCCAGTACTTC
>TRBJ1-2|TRBV4-2|14|NA|NA
CASSQGDAEYGYTF
TGTGCCAGCAGCCAAGGTGATGCTGAGTATGGCTACACCTTC
>TRBJ1-2|TRBV7-2|12|NA|NA
CASSSNSYGYTF
TGTGCCAGCAGCTCGAACAGCTATGGCTACACCTTC
>TRBJ1-1|TRBV9|14|NA|NA
CASSVEVRGTEAFF
TGTGCCAGCAGCGTAGAAGTGCGGGGGACTGAAGCTTTCTTT
>TRBJ2-3|TRBV10-2|11|NA|once
CAGGGSNTQYF
TGCGCCGGTGGAGGGTCGAATACGCAGTATTTT
>TRBJ2-2|TRBV13|16|NA|NA
CASSPRGYANTGELFF
TGTGCCAGCAGCCCCCGGGGGTACGCGAACACCGGGGAGCTGTTTTTT
>TRBJ2-7|TRBV2|14|TRBD1|NA
CASWGRTGPIEQYF
TGTGCCAGCTGGGGAAGGACAGGTCCAATAGAGCAGTACTTC